This T cell receptor beta chain was documented in a study of preoperative IRX-2 immunotherapy in early breast cancer. This clone has just one count. Treatment specified: preoperative locoregional IRX-2 cytokine immunotherapy. Samples came from a phase Ib trial of preoperative locoregional IRX-2 cytokine immunotherapy. Sequencing used immunoSEQ multiplex PCR; TCRdb keeps in-frame clones, though not all of them. This sample has approximately 20,000 clones, with around four fifths found just once. Germline V lookup: CDR1 SGHRS, CDR2 YFSETQ. The V and J ends lost 7 bases and 4 bases, in that order; junction bases with no gene match: 7. The CDR3 length is 14 residues.

The genes are TRBV5-1 and TRBJ2-1; 8 bases line up with TRBD2. The sample was lymph node tissue, taken after IRX-2 immunotherapy. The receptor was derived from a human donor with breast cancer. Here the CDR3 DNA reads TGCGCCAGCGCCCCGGGACTAGAGTACAATGAGCAGTTCTTC. It is translated as CASAPGLEYNEQFF.